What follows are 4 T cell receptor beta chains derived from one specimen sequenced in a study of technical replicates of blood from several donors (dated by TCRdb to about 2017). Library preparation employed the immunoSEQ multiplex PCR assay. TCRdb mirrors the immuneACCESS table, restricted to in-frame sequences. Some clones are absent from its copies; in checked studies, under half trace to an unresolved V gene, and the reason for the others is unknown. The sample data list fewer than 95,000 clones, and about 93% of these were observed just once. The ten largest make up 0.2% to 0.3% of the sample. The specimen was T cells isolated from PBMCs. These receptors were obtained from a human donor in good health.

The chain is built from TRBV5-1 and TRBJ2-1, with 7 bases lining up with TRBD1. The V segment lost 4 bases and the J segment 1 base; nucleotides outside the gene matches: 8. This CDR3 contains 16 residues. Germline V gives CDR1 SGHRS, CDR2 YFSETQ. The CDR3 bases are TGCGCCAGCAGCCTCCCTCTGACAGGGTCCTACAATGAGCAGTTCTTC. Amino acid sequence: CASSLPLTGSYNEQFF. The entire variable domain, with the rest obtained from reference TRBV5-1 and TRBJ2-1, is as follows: KAGVTQTPRYLIKTRGQQVTLSCSPISGHRSVSWYQQTPGQGLQFLFEYFSETQRNKGNFPGRFSGRQFSNSRSEMNVSTLELGDSALYLCASSLPLTGSYNEQFFGPGTRLTVL.

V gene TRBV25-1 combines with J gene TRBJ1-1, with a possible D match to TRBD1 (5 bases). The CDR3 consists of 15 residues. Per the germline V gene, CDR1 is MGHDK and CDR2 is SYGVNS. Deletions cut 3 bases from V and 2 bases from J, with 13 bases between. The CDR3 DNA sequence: TGTGCCAGCAGTGACCCCAGGGCCGGTAACACTGAAGCTTTCTTT. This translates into CASSDPRAGNTEAFF.

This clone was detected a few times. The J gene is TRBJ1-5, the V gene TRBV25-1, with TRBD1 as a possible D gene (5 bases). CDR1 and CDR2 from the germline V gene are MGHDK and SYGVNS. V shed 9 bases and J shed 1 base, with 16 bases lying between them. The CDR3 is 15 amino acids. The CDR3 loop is CASMPPGHSNQPQHF. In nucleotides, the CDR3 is TGTGCCAGTATGCCCCCTGGACACAGCAATCAGCCCCAGCATTTT.

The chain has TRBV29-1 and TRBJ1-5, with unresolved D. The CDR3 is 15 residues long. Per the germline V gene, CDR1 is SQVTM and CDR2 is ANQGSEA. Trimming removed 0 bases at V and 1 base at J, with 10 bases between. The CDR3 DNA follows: TGCAGCGTTGAAGAGGCTTACCCCAGCAATCAGCCCCAGCATTTT. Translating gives CSVEEAYPSNQPQHF.